A single T cell receptor beta chain is shown here with its context. Its antigen is undetermined. CDR1 SGHTA and CDR2 FQGNSA come from the germline V gene. V shed 5 bases, J shed 4 bases, and the junction held 5 bases outside the gene matches. This CDR3 is 16 amino acids long. The data originate from a study of identical twins. The study's findings and limits: Fewer insertions characterized abundant cord blood beta clonotypes, whereas memory repertoires showed none. Within twin pairs, the out-of-frame alpha sequences they shared showed excess low generation probability.

The authors used template switching to add a universal primer site and gave cDNA unique molecular identifiers. TCRdb re-called the 5' RACE reads with MiXCR, one entry per CDR3 protein. The sample lists a few hundred thousand distinct CDR3 sequences; approximately 17% were seen once. The J gene is TRBJ2-2, the V gene TRBV7-2; 12 bases fit TRBD2. The source is a man aged 50-60 years in good health. The sample taken for sequencing was naive T cells sorted from blood. The CDR3 DNA sequence: TGTGCCAGCAGCGCGACTAGCGGGAGTACCACCGGGGAGCTGTTTTTT. This sequence encodes CASSATSGSTTGELFF.